These T cell receptor beta chains were read from a single sample in a study of blood T cells in healthy people across ages. TCRdb analysed the 5' RACE reads with MiXCR anew, one entry per CDR3 protein. The sample lists 1.5 million to 2 million distinct CDR3 sequences; 49% were seen once. The material sequenced was blood. These receptors originate from a woman aged 40-49 years in good health. The CDR3 runs from the conserved cysteine through the conserved F or W. Each record gives: clone size, D gene, J gene, V gene, CDR3 protein, CDR3 DNA. A D gene is named only where the DNA matches it firmly. Rows may omit the clone size; those that give it use once, few, many or a size class.

few,NA,TRBJ2-5,TRBV5-1,CASSFHSVKRRGGETQYF,TGCGCCAGCAGCTTCCATTCAGTCAAGCGGCGGGGCGGTGAGACCCAGTACTTC
few,NA,TRBJ2-7,TRBV9,CASSKKPPRDTRFSGQYF,TGTGCCAGCAGCAAAAAACCTCCTCGGGACACGCGCTTCTCGGGGCAGTACTTC
NA,NA,TRBJ2-5,TRBV2,CASDLPHRGQETQYF,TGTGCCAGCGACCTACCCCATAGGGGGCAAGAGACCCAGTACTTC
NA,TRBD2,TRBJ2-1,TRBV6-2/TRBV6-3,CASSSERGGNYNEQFF,TGTGCCAGCAGTAGTGAGCGGGGGGGTAACTACAATGAGCAGTTCTTC
NA,NA,TRBJ2-5,TRBV20-1,CSATHRVTQETQYF,TGCAGTGCTACTCACAGGGTAACCCAAGAGACCCAGTACTTC
NA,NA,TRBJ2-1,TRBV13,CASSPYNRDNEQFF,TGTGCCAGCAGCCCTTACAACAGGGACAATGAGCAGTTCTTC
once,TRBD2,TRBJ2-3,TRBV9,CASSVLAGAYTDTQYF,TGTGCCAGCAGCGTACTAGCGGGGGCCTACACAGATACGCAGTATTTT
few,TRBD2,TRBJ2-1,TRBV29-1,CSELAGSSYNEQFF,TGCAGCGAGTTAGCGGGGAGCTCCTACAATGAGCAGTTCTTC
once,NA,TRBJ2-2,TRBV20-1,CSARPGAGTGELFF,TGCAGTGCTAGACCGGGGGCTGGCACCGGGGAGCTGTTTTTT
NA,NA,TRBJ2-6,TRBV9,CASNLGIGGRGAGHGANVLTF,TGTGCCAGCAACCTCGGAATTGGCGGTAGGGGCGCGGGTCACGGGGCCAACGTCCTGACTTTC
NA,NA,TRBJ1-6,TRBV13,CASSSYRDNSPLHF,TGTGCCAGCAGCTCTTACAGGGATAACTCACCCCTCCACTTT
NA,TRBD1,TRBJ1-5,TRBV5-6,CASSLRGLVGGVYQPQHF,TGTGCCAGCAGCTTGAGAGGGTTGGTAGGGGGCGTGTATCAGCCCCAGCATTTT
NA,NA,TRBJ1-2,TRBV20-1,CSASSRGFVYGYTF,TGCAGTGCTAGCAGCAGGGGTTTCGTCTATGGCTACACCTTC
NA,TRBD2,TRBJ2-1,TRBV20-1,CSAWTSGGAKNEQFF,TGCAGTGCCTGGACTAGCGGGGGGGCTAAAAATGAGCAGTTCTTC
NA,TRBD1,TRBJ1-2,TRBV7-9,CASRTDWDRNYGYTF,TGTGCCAGCAGGACCGATTGGGACAGAAACTATGGCTACACCTTC
NA,NA,TRBJ1-2,TRBV28,CASEESTYGYTF,TGTGCCAGCGAGGAGAGTACCTATGGCTACACCTTC
NA,TRBD2,TRBJ2-5,TRBV18,CASSPPITGLLYF,TGTGCCAGCTCACCACCCATTACGGGACTACTGTACTTC